This T cell receptor (beta chain) was sequenced in a study of T-cell memory formation after mild COVID-19. Study context: The TCR clusters were mostly specific to one donor.

TCRdb called the 5' RACE reads again in MiXCR, with one record for every CDR3 protein. The sample contains a few hundred thousand distinct CDR3 sequences, about 24% of which appear only once. This CDR3 spans 15 amino acids. Trimming took off 0 bases at V and 3 bases at J, with 8 bases between the two ends. Germline CDR1 KGHSH, CDR2 LQKENI. Input material: PBMCs or a T cell subset sorted from them (not recorded which). This receptor was taken from an adult woman who had mild COVID-19 (a few samples of this study predate the infection). Cell type and time point are not known. V gene TRBV18 combines with J gene TRBJ1-4; D not resolved. CDR3 sequence (DNA): TGTGCCAGCTCACCACCGGGCCAGGCTAATGAAAAACTGTTTTTT. Amino acids: CASSPPGQANEKLFF. Full variable domain (outside the CDR3, taken from reference TRBV18 and TRBJ1-4): NAGVMQNPRHLVRRRGQEARLRCSPMKGHSHVYWYRQLPEEGLKFMVYLQKENIIDESGMPKERFSAEFPKEGPSILRIQQVVRGDSAAYFCASSPPGQANEKLFFGSGTQLSVL.